This is a list of T cell receptor beta chains from one sample in a study of pediatric ulcerative colitis. The repertoire was sequenced with immunoSEQ multiplex PCR; TCRdb's copy has only in-frame clones and lacks some. The table records roughly 70,000 clones, about nine tenths of them present only once. The sequenced sample was blood. These receptors all stem from a boy younger than 18 with severe ulcerative colitis. CDR3s include the opening cysteine and the closing phenylalanine or tryptophan. Fields, in order: clone size, J gene, V gene, D gene, CDR3 protein, CDR3 DNA. The D gene is left open where the match is weak. Clone size is not always given. Where it is, it says once, few, many or a class for expanded clones.

-	TRBJ2-2	TRBV18	-	CASSGQDLNTGELFF	TGTGCCAGCTCTGGACAAGATTTGAACACCGGGGAGCTGTTTTTT
few	TRBJ2-7	TRBV27	TRBD1	CASGGQAYEQYF	TGTGCCAGCGGCGGACAGGCCTACGAGCAGTACTTC
-	TRBJ2-1	TRBV2	-	CASSDFLVALEQFF	TGTGCCAGCAGTGATTTTCTAGTGGCCCTTGAGCAGTTCTTC
-	TRBJ2-5	TRBV4-1	-	CASSQESRETQYF	TGCGCCAGCAGCCAAGAGAGCCGAGAGACCCAGTACTTC
-	TRBJ1-2	TRBV6-1	-	CASSTDRSLNYGYTF	TGTGCCAGCAGTACCGACAGAAGCTTAAACTATGGCTACACCTTC
-	TRBJ1-1	TRBV5-4	-	CASSLWENTEAFF	TGTGCCAGCAGCTTGTGGGAGAACACTGAAGCTTTCTTT
-	TRBJ2-3	TRBV19	-	CASRRGPGVPDTQYF	TGTGCCAGTAGACGGGGACCAGGGGTCCCAGATACGCAGTATTTT
-	TRBJ2-1	TRBV4-2	-	CASSPRVEFDEQFF	TGTGCCAGCAGCCCCCGGGTTGAGTTCGATGAGCAGTTCTTC
-	TRBJ1-5	TRBV2	-	CASSEGSGDQPQHF	TGTGCCAGCAGTGAAGGCAGTGGCGATCAGCCCCAGCATTTT
-	TRBJ2-5	TRBV11-2	-	CASSLVGASQYF	TGTGCCAGCAGCTTAGTCGGGGCCAGCCAGTACTTC
-	TRBJ2-7	TRBV6-1	TRBD1	CASSEWDRAPYEQYF	TGTGCCAGCAGCGAATGGGACAGAGCCCCCTACGAGCAGTACTTC
-	TRBJ2-2	TRBV29-1	-	CSVESSLTGELFF	TGCAGCGTTGAATCTTCCCTCACCGGGGAGCTGTTTTTT
-	TRBJ2-1	TRBV27	-	CASSLSDYNEQFF	TGTGCCAGCAGTTTATCGGATTACAATGAGCAGTTCTTC
-	TRBJ2-2	TRBV6-5	TRBD2	CASSYGLAETGELFF	TGTGCCAGCAGTTACGGTCTAGCGGAGACCGGGGAGCTGTTTTTT
-	TRBJ1-5	TRBV19	-	CASSMASGQSSNQPQHF	TGTGCCAGTAGTATGGCCAGCGGACAGTCTAGCAATCAGCCCCAGCATTTT
-	TRBJ2-1	TRBV7-2	TRBD2	CASSLILVLAGAAYNEQFF	TGTGCCAGCAGCTTAATATTGGTTCTAGCGGGAGCCGCATACAATGAGCAGTTCTTC
-	TRBJ2-2	TRBV4-2	TRBD2	CASSLSSGSGRAGELFF	TGTGCCAGCAGCCTATCCTCGGGTAGCGGGAGGGCCGGGGAGCTGTTTTTT
-	TRBJ2-1	TRBV5-1	-	CASSPGAGYNEQFF	TGCGCCAGCAGCCCTGGGGCGGGATACAATGAGCAGTTCTTC
few	TRBJ1-2	TRBV7-9	-	CASSLWDNYGYTF	TGTGCCAGCAGCTTGTGGGATAACTATGGCTACACCTTC
-	TRBJ2-1	TRBV27	TRBD1	CASSSDRVLEQFF	TGTGCCAGCAGTTCCGACAGGGTCCTTGAGCAGTTCTTC
few	TRBJ1-2	TRBV6-5	TRBD1	CASSSFTGGGYTF	TGTGCCAGCTCCTCGTTTACAGGGGGCGGCTACACCTTC
-	TRBJ1-4	TRBV15	TRBD1	CATSRDRGQLYEKLFF	TGTGCCACCAGCAGAGATAGGGGGCAATTGTATGAAAAACTGTTTTTT
few	TRBJ2-5	TRBV7-6	-	CASSFRLGQETQYF	TGTGCCAGCAGCTTCCGTTTAGGGCAAGAGACCCAGTACTTC
-	TRBJ2-2	TRBV7-8	-	CASSAVGGRELFF	TGTGCCAGCAGCGCGGTGGGGGGCCGGGAGCTGTTTTTT
-	TRBJ1-5	TRBV19	-	CASTQGWSNQPQHF	TGTGCCAGTACCCAGGGGTGGTCCAATCAGCCCCAGCATTTT
-	TRBJ2-7	TRBV6-1	-	CASDIQGTSNEQYF	TGTGCCAGTGATATCCAGGGGACTTCAAACGAGCAGTACTTC
-	TRBJ1-1	TRBV9	TRBD1	CASSVQGQGNTEAFF	TGTGCCAGCAGCGTCCAGGGACAGGGGAACACTGAAGCTTTCTTT
-	TRBJ2-2	TRBV5-1	TRBD1	CASSQQGANTGELFF	TGCGCCAGCAGCCAACAGGGGGCGAACACCGGGGAGCTGTTTTTT
-	TRBJ2-3	TRBV7-2	-	CASSLGQGKAGDTQYF	TGTGCCAGCAGCTTAGGTCAGGGCAAGGCTGGAGATACGCAGTATTTT
-	TRBJ2-3	TRBV30	-	CAWSMPTDTQYF	TGTGCCTGGAGTATGCCCACAGATACGCAGTATTTT
-	TRBJ2-1	TRBV11-3	-	CASSLGYNEQFF	TGTGCCAGCAGCTTAGGGTACAATGAGCAGTTCTTC
-	TRBJ2-7	TRBV7-8	TRBD1	CASSPRDRAAYEQYF	TGTGCCAGCAGCCCCCGGGACAGGGCGGCCTACGAGCAGTACTTC
-	TRBJ2-1	TRBV5-4	TRBD2	CASSPSGRAEQFF	TGTGCCAGCAGCCCTAGCGGGAGGGCCGAGCAGTTCTTC
once	TRBJ1-5	TRBV29-1	TRBD1	CSVADRDSLNQPQHF	TGCAGCGTTGCGGACAGGGATAGCCTAAATCAGCCCCAGCATTTT
-	TRBJ2-2	TRBV7-8	-	CASSSGPRERGRTGELFF	TGTGCCAGCAGCTCAGGACCAAGGGAGAGGGGTAGAACCGGGGAGCTGTTTTTT
-	TRBJ2-1	TRBV21-1	-	CASSKGGTYNEQFF	TGTGCCAGCAGCAAAGGAGGCACCTACAATGAGCAGTTCTTC
-	TRBJ2-1	TRBV2	-	CARNNNEQFF	TGTGCCAGAAACAACAATGAGCAGTTCTTC
-	TRBJ2-5	TRBV7-2	-	CASSLPGTQYF	TGTGCCAGCAGCTTACCGGGGACCCAGTACTTC
-	TRBJ1-1	TRBV7-9	-	CASSRGGTEAFF	TGTGCCAGCAGCCGAGGAGGGACTGAAGCTTTCTTT
-	TRBJ2-2	TRBV4-1	-	CASSQPGVNTGELFF	TGCGCCAGCAGCCAACCAGGGGTGAACACCGGGGAGCTGTTTTTT
-	TRBJ2-1	TRBV5-1	-	CASSLFPPTRGSYNEQFF	TGCGCCAGCAGCTTGTTTCCCCCGACAAGGGGCTCCTACAATGAGCAGTTCTTC